This T cell receptor (beta chain) was captured by sequencing in a study of T-cell memory formation after mild COVID-19. Study conclusions and caveats: Memory cells collected pre-infection included some clones that later responded, suggesting cross-reactive memory joined. While clones contracting from day 15 to 85 were balanced between CD4 and CD8, later expanders leaned CD4+. Among contracting clones, CD4+ were mainly CM/EM and CD8+ enriched in EMRA.

CDR3 length: 15 amino acids. Between the trimmed V and J ends, which lost 3 bases and 3 bases, there was a span of 15 bases. CDR1 is SGHTA and CDR2 is FQGNSA in the germline V gene. TCRdb independently ran MiXCR on the 5' RACE reads; one entry per CDR3 protein. The table records roughly 190,000 distinct CDR3 sequences, around 18% of them present only once. As concerns this clonotype: The antigen remains undetermined.

Sequenced material: PBMCs or a T cell subset sorted from them (not recorded which). J is TRBJ2-7 and V is TRBV7-2; tentatively, D is TRBD1 or TRBD2 (6 bases each). This receptor was obtained from an adult woman who had mild COVID-19 (a few samples of this study predate the infection). Cell type and time point are not known. In nucleotides, the CDR3 is TGTGCCAGCAGCTTGAGAAGGGGGGAACGCTACGAGCAGTACTTC. Protein: CASSLRRGERYEQYF.